The entry that follows covers one T cell receptor (beta chain) sequence. There is no known antigen for this receptor. Within one base of it there is no much larger clone, and no base qualities were kept. What the time point label conveys for this sample: human tissue collected at research (rapid) autopsy. Over a three-year period, a research-autopsy study prospectively enrolled several adult allo-HCT recipients who had steroid-refractory GVHD. Gastrointestinal GVHD was present in all GVHD patients, several lines of GVHD-directed therapy were administered to all GVHD patients, and skin involvement was additionally present in several GVHD patients. Autopsy tissues included GI sites from esophagus to rectum, liver, skin and lymphoid organs including spleen, after a median post-mortem interval of approximately nine hours. Each autopsy specimen was cut in two, with one portion flash-frozen in liquid nitrogen and the remainder formalin-fixed, and the outer muscle layers of GI specimens were removed. Genomic DNA was extracted from frozen tissues using the Mag-Bind Blood & Tissue DNA HDQ 96 Kit on a Chemagic 360 or the DNeasy Blood & Tissue Kit. Because of concern about red blood cell contamination, the extracted DNA went through further purification with the Genomic DNA Clean & Concentrator-25 kit.

The data belong to a study of tissue T cells after allogeneic stem cell transplantation (dated by TCRdb to about 2022). Some background on the complete study: All GVHD patients received grafts from donors, several unmodified and three CD34-selected to deplete T cells. If a tissue had multiple samples, a pathologist reviewed H&E sections so that samples with histologically apparent lymphocytes got priority for sequencing. The study profiled TCR beta repertoires in many tissues obtained from research autopsies of patients with and without GVHD, and also in mouse models of GVHD. The human part of the study was a prospective observational study with no blinding and no randomization. Overall study outcomes, separate from this receptor: Only a few T cell clones appeared in more than one patient, yet motif-based clustering showed tissue-specific repertoire signatures that were shared between patients. The study did not establish which tissue TCRs were alloreactive or antigen-specific, and some clones may have been host cells that persisted. Sampling depth was acknowledged as a limitation, and the patient cohort was both small and clinically heterogeneous. In both patients and mice, T cells from blood and spleen picked up only a limited part of the TCR repertoire that was detected in tissues. Within patients, how anatomically similar tissues were was a major factor shaping TCR repertoire composition, regardless of disease or transplant status.

Library preparation was by the immunoSEQ multiplex PCR assay. Adaptive Biotechnologies performed the TCRbeta CDR3 sequencing at survey depth and reported CDR3 sequences, V/J genes, productive frequency and template counts. TCR beta CDR3 regions were amplified from genomic DNA rather than RNA. The paper's data handling went like this. Pairwise repertoire overlap between tissues was quantified with Jensen-Shannon divergence, where 1 means complete divergence and 0 identical. Tissues were clustered by single-linkage agglomerative hierarchical clustering of pairwise JSD values and displayed as dendrograms. GLIPH2 was applied to all patient samples using simulation_depth 1000, kmer_min_depth 3, and cdr3_length_cutoff 8, and only groups with more than two unique CDR3s were retained. In a standardized tissue-overlap score, Jaccard GLIPH-group overlap across patients was extrapolated to a standard repertoire size of 1000 clones. Linear mixed-effect models, with tissue as a fixed effect and individual as a random effect, were used to test how diversity related to clinical or experimental variables. TCRdb re-hosts the immuneACCESS table, in-frame sequences only. Its copies lack some clones; in the studies checked, an unresolved V gene accounts for under half of them, and the cause for the rest is not known. That table furnishes V, J and clone size, whereas the DNA furnished D and trimming. The sample records around 950 clones, around 90% of which are singletons. The leading ten clones occupy roughly 4.3% of the sample.

V lost 2 bases and J lost 1 base; the stretch between them is 5 bases long. The germline V gene (reference sequence) yields SEHNR for CDR1 and FQNEAQ for CDR2. Its CDR3 holds 13 amino acids, cysteine through phenylalanine. Only the CDR3 DNA is retained, 39 bases long and in frame from the first base. The V gene is TRBV7-9 and the J gene is TRBJ1-2; the D gene lacks a confident call. The input for sequencing was spleen tissue, taken at autopsy. This TCR came from a male patient older than 55 with steroid-refractory graft-versus-host disease after an allogeneic stem cell transplant. After a transplant, some T cells may be of graft donor origin. In nucleotide form, the sequence is TGTGCCAGCAGCTTAACTGATAACTATGGCTACACCTTC. Its translation reads: CASSLTDNYGYTF.